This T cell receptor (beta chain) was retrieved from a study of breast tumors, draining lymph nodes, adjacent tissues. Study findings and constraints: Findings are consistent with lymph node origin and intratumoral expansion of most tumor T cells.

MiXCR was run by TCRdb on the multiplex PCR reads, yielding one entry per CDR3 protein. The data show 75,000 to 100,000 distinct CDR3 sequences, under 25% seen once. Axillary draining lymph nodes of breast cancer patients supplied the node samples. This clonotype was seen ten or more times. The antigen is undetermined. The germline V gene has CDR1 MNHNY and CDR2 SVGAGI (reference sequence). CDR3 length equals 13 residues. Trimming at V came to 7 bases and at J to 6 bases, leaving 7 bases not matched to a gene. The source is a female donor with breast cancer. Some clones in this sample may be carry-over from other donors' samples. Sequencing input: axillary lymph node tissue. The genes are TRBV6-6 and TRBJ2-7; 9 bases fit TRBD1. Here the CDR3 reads CASIPGQGSEQYF. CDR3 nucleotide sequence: TGTGCCAGCATCCCGGGACAGGGATCCGAGCAGTACTTC.